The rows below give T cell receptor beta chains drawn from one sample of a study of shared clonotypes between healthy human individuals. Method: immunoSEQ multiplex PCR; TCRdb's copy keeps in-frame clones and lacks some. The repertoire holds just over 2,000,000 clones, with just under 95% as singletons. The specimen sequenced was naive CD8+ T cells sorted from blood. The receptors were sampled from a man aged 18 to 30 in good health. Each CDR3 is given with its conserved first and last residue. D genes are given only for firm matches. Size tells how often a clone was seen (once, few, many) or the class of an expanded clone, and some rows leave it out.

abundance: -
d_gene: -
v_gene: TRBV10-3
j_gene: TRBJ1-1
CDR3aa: CAISESGPMNTEAFF
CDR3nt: TGTGCCATCAGTGAGTCCGGACCCATGAACACTGAAGCTTTCTTT

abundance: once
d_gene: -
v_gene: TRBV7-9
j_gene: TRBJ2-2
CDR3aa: CASSHFTGELFF
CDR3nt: TGTGCCAGCAGTCACTTCACCGGGGAGCTGTTTTTT

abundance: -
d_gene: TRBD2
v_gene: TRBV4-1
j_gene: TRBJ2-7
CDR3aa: CASSQEPGGLAAYEQYF
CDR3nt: TGCGCCAGCAGCCAAGAACCCGGAGGGCTAGCGGCCTACGAGCAGTACTTC

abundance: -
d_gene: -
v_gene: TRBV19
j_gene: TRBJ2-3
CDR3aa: CASTRGASTDTQYF
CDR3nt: TGTGCCAGTACCCGTGGGGCTAGCACAGATACGCAGTATTTT

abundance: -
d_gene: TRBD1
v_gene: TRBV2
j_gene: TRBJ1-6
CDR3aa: CASNLGTGGRDSPLHF
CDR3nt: TGTGCCAGCAACCTGGGGACAGGGGGCAGGGATTCACCCCTCCACTTT

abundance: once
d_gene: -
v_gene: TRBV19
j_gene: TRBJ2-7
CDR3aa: CASSTTGLRDEQYF
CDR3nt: TGTGCCAGTAGTACGACTGGACTCCGAGACGAGCAGTACTTC

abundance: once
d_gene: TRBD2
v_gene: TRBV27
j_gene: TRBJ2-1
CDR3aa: CASSLELAVNEQFF
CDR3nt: TGTGCCAGCAGTTTAGAACTAGCGGTCAATGAGCAGTTCTTC

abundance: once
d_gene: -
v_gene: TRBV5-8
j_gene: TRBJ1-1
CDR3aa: CASSPDLGTEAFF
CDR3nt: TGTGCCAGCAGCCCGGACTTGGGCACTGAAGCTTTCTTT

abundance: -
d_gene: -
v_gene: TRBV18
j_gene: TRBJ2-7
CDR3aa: CASSPPFAYEQYF
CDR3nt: TGTGCCAGCTCACCACCGTTTGCCTACGAGCAGTACTTC

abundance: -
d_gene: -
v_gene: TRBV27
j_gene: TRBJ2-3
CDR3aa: CASSFVAGSTDTQYF
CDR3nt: TGTGCCAGCAGTTTCGTAGCAGGGAGCACAGATACGCAGTATTTT

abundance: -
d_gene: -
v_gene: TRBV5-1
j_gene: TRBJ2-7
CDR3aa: CASSLTTAYEQYF
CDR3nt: TGCGCCAGCAGCTTGACCACAGCCTACGAGCAGTACTTC

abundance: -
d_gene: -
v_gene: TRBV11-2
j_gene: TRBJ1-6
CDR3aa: CASTLGRSSYNSPLHF
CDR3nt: TGTGCCAGCACCCTGGGGCGGAGCTCCTATAATTCACCCCTCCACTTT

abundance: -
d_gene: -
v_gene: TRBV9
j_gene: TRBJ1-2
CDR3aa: CASSVAEGVGYTF
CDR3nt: TGTGCCAGCAGCGTAGCGGAAGGGGTCGGCTACACCTTC

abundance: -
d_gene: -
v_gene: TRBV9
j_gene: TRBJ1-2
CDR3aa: CASSVDTRTASNGYTF
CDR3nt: TGTGCCAGCAGCGTAGATACGCGGACAGCAAGCAATGGCTACACCTTC

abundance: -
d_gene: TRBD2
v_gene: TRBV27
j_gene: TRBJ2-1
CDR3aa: CASSLLGLARANEQFF
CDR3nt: TGTGCCAGCAGTCTGCTCGGACTAGCGCGGGCCAATGAGCAGTTCTTC

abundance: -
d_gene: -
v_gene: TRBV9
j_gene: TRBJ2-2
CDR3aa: CASSLRGSTGELFF
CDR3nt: TGTGCCAGCAGCCTAAGGGGGTCCACCGGGGAGCTGTTTTTT

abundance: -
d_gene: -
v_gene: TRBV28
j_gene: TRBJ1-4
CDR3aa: CASSPLGRGNEKLFF
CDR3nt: TGTGCCAGCAGTCCACTCGGACGGGGTAATGAAAAACTGTTTTTT

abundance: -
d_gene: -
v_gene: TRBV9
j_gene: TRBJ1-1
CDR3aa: CASSNPGAPEAFF
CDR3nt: TGTGCCAGCAGCAACCCAGGGGCACCTGAAGCTTTCTTT

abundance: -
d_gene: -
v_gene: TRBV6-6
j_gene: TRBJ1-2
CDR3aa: CASTPLAGTADGYTF
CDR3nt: TGTGCCAGCACCCCCTTGGCCGGGACGGCTGATGGCTACACCTTC

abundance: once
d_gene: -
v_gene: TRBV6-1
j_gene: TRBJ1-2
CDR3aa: CASSENEDSYYGYTF
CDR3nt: TGTGCCAGCAGTGAAAACGAGGACAGCTACTATGGCTACACCTTC

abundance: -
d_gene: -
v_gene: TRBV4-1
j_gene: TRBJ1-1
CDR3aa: CASSPPGAQGGSTEAFF
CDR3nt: TGCGCCAGCAGCCCCCCGGGGGCGCAGGGCGGAAGCACTGAAGCTTTCTTT

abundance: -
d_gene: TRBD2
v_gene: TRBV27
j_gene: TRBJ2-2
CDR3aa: CASSLWGPAGATNTGELFF
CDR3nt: TGTGCCAGCAGTTTATGGGGCCCAGCGGGAGCCACGAACACCGGGGAGCTGTTTTTT

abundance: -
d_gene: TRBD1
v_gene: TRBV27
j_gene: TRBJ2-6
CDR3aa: CASSVLTGTGHGANVLTF
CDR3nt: TGTGCCAGCAGTGTGCTAACCGGGACAGGGCATGGGGCCAACGTCCTGACTTTC

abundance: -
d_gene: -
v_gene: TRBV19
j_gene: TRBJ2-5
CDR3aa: CASSSDLEETQYF
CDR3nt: TGTGCCAGTAGTTCGGACTTAGAAGAGACCCAGTACTTC

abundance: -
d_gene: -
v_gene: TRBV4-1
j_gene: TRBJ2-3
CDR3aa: CASSQEGLYPTDTQYF
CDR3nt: TGCGCCAGCAGCCAAGAGGGACTTTATCCCACAGATACGCAGTATTTT

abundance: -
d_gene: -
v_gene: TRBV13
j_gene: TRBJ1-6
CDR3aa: CASSLAWEGSPLHF
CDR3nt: TGTGCCAGCAGCTTAGCTTGGGAAGGCTCACCCCTCCACTTT

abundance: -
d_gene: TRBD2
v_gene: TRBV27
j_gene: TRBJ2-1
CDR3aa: CASSFAGSGGRFDSSYNEQFF
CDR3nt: TGTGCCAGCAGTTTCGCAGGATCCGGCGGGAGGTTCGATAGCTCCTACAATGAGCAGTTCTTC

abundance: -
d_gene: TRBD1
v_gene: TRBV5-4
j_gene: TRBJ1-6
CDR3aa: CASSYTGVGSPLHF
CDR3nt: TGTGCCAGCAGCTATACAGGGGTCGGATCACCCCTCCACTTT

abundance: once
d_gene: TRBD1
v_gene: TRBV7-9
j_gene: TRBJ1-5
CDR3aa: CASSLQGDSNQPQHF
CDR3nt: TGTGCCAGCAGTCTACAGGGGGATAGCAATCAGCCCCAGCATTTT

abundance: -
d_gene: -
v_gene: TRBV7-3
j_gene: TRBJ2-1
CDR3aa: CASSSSVAYNEQFF
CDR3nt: TGTGCCAGCAGCTCCTCTGTCGCCTACAATGAGCAGTTCTTC

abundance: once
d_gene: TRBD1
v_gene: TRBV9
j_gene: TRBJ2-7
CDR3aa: CASSATGGSYEQYF
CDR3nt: TGTGCCAGCAGCGCGACAGGGGGCTCCTACGAGCAGTACTTC

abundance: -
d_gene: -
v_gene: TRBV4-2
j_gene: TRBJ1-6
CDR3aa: CASSQEGGAHNSPLHF
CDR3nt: TGTGCCAGCAGCCAAGAAGGGGGAGCGCATAATTCACCCCTCCACTTT

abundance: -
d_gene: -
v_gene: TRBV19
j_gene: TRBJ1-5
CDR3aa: CASSIDWEGGHNQPQHF
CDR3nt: TGTGCCAGTAGTATAGATTGGGAGGGAGGTCACAATCAGCCCCAGCATTTT

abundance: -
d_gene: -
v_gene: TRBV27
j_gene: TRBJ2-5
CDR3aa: CASSPRPGGPSETQYF
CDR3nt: TGTGCCAGCAGTCCGAGGCCAGGGGGGCCTAGTGAGACCCAGTACTTC

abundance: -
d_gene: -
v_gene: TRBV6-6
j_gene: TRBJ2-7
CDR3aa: CASRTYEQYF
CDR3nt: TGTGCCAGCAGGACCTACGAGCAGTACTTC

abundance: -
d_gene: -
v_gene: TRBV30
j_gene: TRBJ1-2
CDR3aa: CAWYPSEVNYGYTF
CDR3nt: TGTGCCTGGTACCCCTCTGAGGTGAACTATGGCTACACCTTC

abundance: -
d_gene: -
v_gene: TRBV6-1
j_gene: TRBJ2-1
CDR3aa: CASIEDSNYNEQFF
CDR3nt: TGTGCCAGCATTGAGGACTCCAACTACAATGAGCAGTTCTTC

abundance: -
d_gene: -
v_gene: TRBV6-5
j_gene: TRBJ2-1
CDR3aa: CASRITGHPYNEQFF
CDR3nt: TGTGCCAGCAGAATCACGGGACACCCCTACAATGAGCAGTTCTTC

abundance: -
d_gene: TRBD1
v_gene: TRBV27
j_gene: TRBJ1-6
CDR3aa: CASSLDRGSPLHF
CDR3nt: TGTGCCAGCAGTTTGGACAGGGGATCACCCCTCCACTTT

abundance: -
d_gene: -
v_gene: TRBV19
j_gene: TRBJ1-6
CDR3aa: CASSLRGSPLHF
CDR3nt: TGTGCCAGTAGTTTACGGGGTTCACCCCTCCACTTT

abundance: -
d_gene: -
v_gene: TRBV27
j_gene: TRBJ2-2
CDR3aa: CASSLDYSGAGELFF
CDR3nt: TGTGCCAGCAGTCTCGACTATAGCGGCGCCGGGGAGCTGTTTTTT

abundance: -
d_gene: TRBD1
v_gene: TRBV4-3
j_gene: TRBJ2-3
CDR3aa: CASSQDHGTGISDTQYF
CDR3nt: TGCGCCAGCAGCCAAGATCACGGGACAGGGATCTCAGATACGCAGTATTTT

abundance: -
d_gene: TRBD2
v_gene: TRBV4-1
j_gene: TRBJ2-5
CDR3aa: CASSPWTSGEETQYF
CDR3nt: TGCGCCAGCAGCCCGTGGACTAGCGGGGAAGAGACCCAGTACTTC

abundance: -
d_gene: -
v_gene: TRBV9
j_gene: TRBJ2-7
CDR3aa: CASSPSAQGYYEQYF
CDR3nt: TGTGCCAGCAGCCCCTCTGCGCAGGGATACTACGAGCAGTACTTC

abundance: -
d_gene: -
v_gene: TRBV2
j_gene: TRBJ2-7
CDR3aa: CASSQILGAYEQYF
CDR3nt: TGTGCCAGCAGCCAGATCCTAGGGGCCTACGAGCAGTACTTC

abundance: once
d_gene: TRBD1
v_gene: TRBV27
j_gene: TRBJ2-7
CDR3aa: CASSGGTGAFEQYF
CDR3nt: TGTGCCAGCAGTGGGGGAACAGGGGCTTTCGAGCAGTACTTC

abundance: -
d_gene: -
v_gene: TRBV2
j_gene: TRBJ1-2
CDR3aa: CASSDYGLGYGYTF
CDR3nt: TGTGCCAGCAGTGATTATGGTCTGGGGTATGGCTACACCTTC

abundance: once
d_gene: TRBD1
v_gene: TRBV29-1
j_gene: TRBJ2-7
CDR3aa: CSVGQVDSYEQYF
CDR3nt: TGCAGCGTGGGACAGGTCGATTCCTACGAGCAGTACTTC

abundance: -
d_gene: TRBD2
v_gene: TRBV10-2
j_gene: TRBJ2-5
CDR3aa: CASHSPASGQETQYF
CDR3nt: TGCGCCAGCCACAGCCCGGCTAGCGGCCAAGAGACCCAGTACTTC

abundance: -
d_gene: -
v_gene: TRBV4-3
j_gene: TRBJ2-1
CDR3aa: CASSPEPSAVLSYNEQFF
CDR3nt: TGCGCCAGCAGCCCGGAGCCTAGCGCGGTCCTCTCCTACAATGAGCAGTTCTTC

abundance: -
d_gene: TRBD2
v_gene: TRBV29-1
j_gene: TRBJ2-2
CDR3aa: CSVGLAVTGELFF
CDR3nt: TGCAGCGTTGGACTAGCTGTCACCGGGGAGCTGTTTTTT

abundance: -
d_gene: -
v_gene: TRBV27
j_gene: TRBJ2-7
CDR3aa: CASSITGSYYEQYF
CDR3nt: TGTGCCAGCAGTATTACAGGTTCATATTATGAGCAGTACTTC